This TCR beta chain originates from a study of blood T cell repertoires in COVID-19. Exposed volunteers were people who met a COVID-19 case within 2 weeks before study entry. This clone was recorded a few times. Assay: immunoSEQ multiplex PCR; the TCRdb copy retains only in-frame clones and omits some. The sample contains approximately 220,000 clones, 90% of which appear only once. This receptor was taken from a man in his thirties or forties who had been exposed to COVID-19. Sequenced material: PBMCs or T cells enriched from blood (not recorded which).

The CDR3 DNA follows: TGTGCCAGCAGCTGGGGGACAGGGGACACCGGGGAGCTGTTTTTT. This translates into CASSWGTGDTGELFF. This chain links TRBV5-5 with TRBJ2-2, with 10 bases aligning to TRBD1. The CDR3 has 15 amino acids. CDR1 and CDR2 from the germline V gene are SGHKS and YYEKEE (reference sequence). With 3 bases clipped from V and 3 bases from J, the junction kept 2 bases outside the gene matches.